These T cell receptor beta chains were read from a single sample in a study of cytomegalovirus exposure and HLA in healthy donors. TCRdb's copy holds only in-frame clones and misses some; the assay was immunoSEQ multiplex PCR. Of more than 140,000 clones in the sample, almost 85% were seen once. The material sequenced was PBMCs. These receptors all stem from a young man in good health and CMV-seropositive. Each CDR3 is given with its conserved first and last residue. Each record gives: D gene, J gene, V gene, clone size, CDR3 DNA, CDR3 protein. A D gene is named only where the DNA matches it firmly. Rows give clone size only sometimes, using once, few, many, or a class for an expanded clone.

.	TRBJ2-1	TRBV4-1	.	TGCGCCAGCAGCCAAGAGGAGGCTAGCATCTACAATGAGCAGTTCTTC	CASSQEEASIYNEQFF
TRBD2	TRBJ2-1	TRBV27	.	TGTGCCAGCAGTTTATTACTAGCGGACAATGAGCAGTTCTTC	CASSLLLADNEQFF
TRBD2	TRBJ2-3	TRBV14	.	TGTGCCAGCAGCCAAGATCAGAGCGGGAGAATAACAGATACGCAGTATTTT	CASSQDQSGRITDTQYF
.	TRBJ1-3	TRBV28	.	TGTGCCAGCAACACACCGGGAAACACCATATATTTT	CASNTPGNTIYF
TRBD1	TRBJ2-7	TRBV7-2	.	TGTGCCAGCAGCGAACAGGGGGCGGCCTACGAGCAGTACTTC	CASSEQGAAYEQYF
.	TRBJ2-5	TRBV6-5	once	TGTGCCAGCAGCCTGCGCGGCTACACAGGAGAGACCCAGTACTTC	CASSLRGYTGETQYF
.	TRBJ1-5	TRBV7-8	.	TGTGCCAGCAGCGGACAATATAGCAATCAGCCCCAGCATTTT	CASSGQYSNQPQHF
.	TRBJ1-1	TRBV27	once	TGTGCCAGCAGTTTAGGGCACTTGAACACTGAAGCTTTCTTT	CASSLGHLNTEAFF
.	TRBJ2-5	TRBV5-4	.	TGTGCCAGCAGCTTGGCCTATTTGGAGGCAGAGCAAGAGACCCAGTACTTC	CASSLAYLEAEQETQYF
TRBD2	TRBJ2-7	TRBV27	.	TGTGCCAGCAGTTTATTCCGGGAGGGCGAGCAGTACTTC	CASSLFREGEQYF
.	TRBJ2-7	TRBV7-9	.	TGTGCCAGCAGCCCCACGGGTGCCTCCTACGAGCAGTACTTC	CASSPTGASYEQYF
.	TRBJ2-7	TRBV4-1	.	TGCGCCAGCAGCCAAGACGTACCGGGACAAACCTACGAGCAGTACTTC	CASSQDVPGQTYEQYF
.	TRBJ2-3	TRBV27	.	TGTGCCAGCAGTTTAGTGAGTGGGACACATAGCACAGATACGCAGTATTTT	CASSLVSGTHSTDTQYF
TRBD2	TRBJ2-1	TRBV5-1	.	TGCGCCAGCAGCTTCAGAACTAGCGGGATATCAGGTGAGCAGTTCTTC	CASSFRTSGISGEQFF
TRBD1	TRBJ1-5	TRBV25-1	.	TGTGCCAGCAGTACTTACACCGGGACAGACATCGGGCAGCCCCAGCATTTT	CASSTYTGTDIGQPQHF
.	TRBJ1-3	TRBV30	.	TGTGCCTGGACCGCGAAATCAGGAAACACCATATATTTT	CAWTAKSGNTIYF
TRBD1	TRBJ1-2	TRBV5-6	.	TGTGCCAGCACCTGGGACAGGGGTAACTATGGCTACACCTTC	CASTWDRGNYGYTF
.	TRBJ2-4	TRBV6-6	.	TGTGCCAGCAGTTATAGATCGGGGGATCAAAACATTCAGTACTTC	CASSYRSGDQNIQYF
.	TRBJ2-7	TRBV6-1	.	TGTGCCAGCAGCCAAGCCGGGATCAGCTCCTACGAGCAGTACTTC	CASSQAGISSYEQYF
TRBD1	TRBJ1-2	TRBV7-9	.	TGTTCCAGCAGCCTAGCGACAGGGGGTAGAGACTATGGCTACACCTTC	CSSSLATGGRDYGYTF
TRBD2	TRBJ2-5	TRBV25-1	.	TGTGCCAGCAGTGAATTTCGACTAGCGGGAGGGCCAGAGACCCAGTACTTC	CASSEFRLAGGPETQYF
.	TRBJ2-7	TRBV4-1	.	TGCGCCAGCAGTCTCCGGGACAAAACCTACGAGCAGTACTTC	CASSLRDKTYEQYF
.	TRBJ2-5	TRBV5-8	.	TGTGCCAGCAGCTTCAACAGCTGGGTAGAGACCCAGTACTTC	CASSFNSWVETQYF
.	TRBJ1-2	TRBV28	.	TGTGCCAGCAGGCCTACAGGGACCTATGGCTACACCTTC	CASRPTGTYGYTF
.	TRBJ1-1	TRBV2	.	TGTGCCAGCACTAGAATGAACACTGAAGCTTTCTTT	CASTRMNTEAFF
TRBD2	TRBJ2-7	TRBV29-1	.	TGCAGCGTGACCCGCTCCGTGACTAGCGGAACCTACGAGCAGTACTTC	CSVTRSVTSGTYEQYF
TRBD1	TRBJ1-5	TRBV28	.	TGTGCCAGCAGTTCACCGACAGGGGGCCTTCAGCCCCAGCATTTT	CASSSPTGGLQPQHF
.	TRBJ1-5	TRBV7-2	.	TGTGCCAGCAGCCAGGGCATAGGCAATCAGCCCCAGCATTTT	CASSQGIGNQPQHF
TRBD1	TRBJ1-2	TRBV5-1	few	TGCGCCAGCAGCTCCTCTAAGGGACAGGGGCCTCCTAACTATGGCTACACCTTC	CASSSSKGQGPPNYGYTF
TRBD1	TRBJ2-1	TRBV29-1	.	TGCAGCGTTTCCCCCACAGGGGGCTTCGATAATGAGCAGTTCTTC	CSVSPTGGFDNEQFF
.	TRBJ1-1	TRBV2	.	TGTGCCAGCAGTGCGCGGGGGAACACTGAAGCTTTCTTT	CASSARGNTEAFF
TRBD1	TRBJ2-7	TRBV6-5	few	TGTGCCAGCAGTTACCTACAGGGGGTGGGGCAGTACTTC	CASSYLQGVGQYF
TRBD2	TRBJ2-5	TRBV15	.	TGTGCCACCAGCAGAGTTTCTAGCGGGGAGACCCAGTACTTC	CATSRVSSGETQYF
.	TRBJ1-1	TRBV6-1	.	TGTGCCAGCAGTGAATATGGAGGGGTCACGAACACTGAAGCTTTCTTT	CASSEYGGVTNTEAFF
TRBD1	TRBJ1-2	TRBV4-2	.	TGTGCCAGCAGACCCGCCACAGGGGATGACTATGGCTACACCTTC	CASRPATGDDYGYTF
TRBD2	TRBJ2-7	TRBV7-9	.	TGTTCCAGCAGCCTAACTAGCGGGGGGACCTACGAGCAGTACTTC	CSSSLTSGGTYEQYF
TRBD2	TRBJ2-5	TRBV7-2	.	TGTGCCAGCAGCTTAGCTAACGGGGGGGCCGGTCAAGAGACCCAGTACTTC	CASSLANGGAGQETQYF
.	TRBJ2-5	TRBV15	.	TGTGCCACCAGCAGAGATGGCTGGTGGAGCCAAGAGACCCAGTACTTC	CATSRDGWWSQETQYF
.	TRBJ1-1	TRBV18	.	TGTGCCAGCTCACCCAGCCCCGGGGACACTGAAGCTTTCTTT	CASSPSPGDTEAFF
TRBD2	TRBJ2-3	TRBV28	.	TGTGCCAGCAGTGGAAGAGGGACTAGCGGGAGCGGGATAGCAGATACGCAGTATTTT	CASSGRGTSGSGIADTQYF
.	TRBJ1-3	TRBV18	.	TGTGCCAGCTCGAGGACAGCCAACCTCGGAAACACCATATATTTT	CASSRTANLGNTIYF
.	TRBJ1-4	TRBV12-5	.	TGTGCTAGTGGGCAAGGGAGCGCAACTAATGAAAAACTGTTTTTT	CASGQGSATNEKLFF
TRBD2	TRBJ2-2	TRBV4-1	.	TGCGCCAGCAGCCAGGGGACCGGGACTAGCGGGGGCACCGGGGAGCTGTTTTTT	CASSQGTGTSGGTGELFF
.	TRBJ1-1	TRBV4-1	.	TGCGCCAGCAGCTCCCTAACGGGACAACAAGAAGCTTTCTTT	CASSSLTGQQEAFF
TRBD1	TRBJ1-5	TRBV19	.	TGTGCCAGTAGTCTATACCCGGACAGGGTTAGCAATCAGCCCCAGCATTTT	CASSLYPDRVSNQPQHF
.	TRBJ2-2	TRBV6-4	few	TGTGCCAGCAGTGAGAAAGGGGAGAACACCGGGGAGCTGTTTTTT	CASSEKGENTGELFF
TRBD2	TRBJ2-3	TRBV6-6	once	TGTGCCAGCAGTGTTTTGGGGGGGGGTTCAGATACGCAGTATTTT	CASSVLGGGSDTQYF
TRBD1	TRBJ2-7	TRBV29-1	.	TGCAGCGTCTCCGGACAGGGGGCTAGGGAGCAGTACTTC	CSVSGQGAREQYF
TRBD1	TRBJ2-7	TRBV7-6	.	TGTGCCAGCGCGAGGACAGGGGCATACGAGCAGTACTTC	CASARTGAYEQYF
TRBD2	TRBJ2-3	TRBV11-2	.	TGTGCCAGCACCCCCGGGAGGGCCATTCTAAACACAGATACGCAGTATTTT	CASTPGRAILNTDTQYF
TRBD2	TRBJ2-3	TRBV28	.	TGTGCCAGCAGTTTAGGACTAGCGGGAGAGGAAGATACGCAGTATTTT	CASSLGLAGEEDTQYF
.	TRBJ1-1	TRBV27	.	TGTGCCAGCAGTACCGACGGGGTGAACACTGAAGCTTTCTTT	CASSTDGVNTEAFF
TRBD2	TRBJ2-7	TRBV7-9	once	TGTGCCAGCAGCCTAACTAGCGGGGGGACCTACGAGCAGTACTTC	CASSLTSGGTYEQYF